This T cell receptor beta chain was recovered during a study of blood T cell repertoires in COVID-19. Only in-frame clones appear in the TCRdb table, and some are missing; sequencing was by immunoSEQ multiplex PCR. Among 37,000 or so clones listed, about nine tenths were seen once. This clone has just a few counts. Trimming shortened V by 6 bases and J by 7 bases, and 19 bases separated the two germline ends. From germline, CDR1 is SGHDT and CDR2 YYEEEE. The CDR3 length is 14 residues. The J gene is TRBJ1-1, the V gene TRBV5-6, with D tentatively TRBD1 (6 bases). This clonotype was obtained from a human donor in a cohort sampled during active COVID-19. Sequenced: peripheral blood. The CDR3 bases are TGTGCCAGCACCCCACAGGGATCAAAACTTGAAGCTTTCTTT. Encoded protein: CASTPQGSKLEAFF.